A selection of T cell receptor beta chains follows, all from one sample in a study of CD8 T cells in ankylosing spondylitis. TCRdb processed the 5' RACE reads anew with MiXCR; each CDR3 protein has one entry. In the table there are 670,000 or so distinct CDR3 sequences, under 20% of which are singletons. Sample: blood, either unsorted or a sorted T cell fraction (not recorded which). The origin of the receptors is a male donor with ankylosing spondylitis. The CDR3 runs from the conserved cysteine through the conserved F or W. The order of the fields is V gene, J gene, clone size, D gene, CDR3 length, CDR3 protein, CDR3 DNA. D genes are given only for firm matches. Only some rows state a clone size, as once, few, many or a class for expanded clones.

v_gene: TRBV12-3/TRBV12-4; j_gene: TRBJ2-7; abundance: -; d_gene: TRBD2; len: 19; CDR3aa: CASSSLWGTSGSFSYEQYF; CDR3nt: TGTGCCAGCAGTTCCCTGTGGGGGACTAGCGGGAGTTTCTCCTACGAGCAGTACTTC
v_gene: TRBV3-1; j_gene: TRBJ1-1; abundance: -; d_gene: -; len: 13; CDR3aa: CASSRQGKVEAFF; CDR3nt: TGTGCCAGCAGCCGGCAGGGAAAGGTTGAAGCTTTCTTT
v_gene: TRBV6-2/TRBV6-3; j_gene: TRBJ1-1; abundance: -; d_gene: -; len: 13; CDR3aa: CASSYSAQTEAFF; CDR3nt: TGTGCCAGCAGTTACTCAGCCCAAACTGAAGCTTTCTTT
v_gene: TRBV2; j_gene: TRBJ2-7; abundance: -; d_gene: -; len: 13; CDR3aa: CASMRGDAYEQYF; CDR3nt: TGTGCCAGCATGCGGGGAGATGCCTACGAGCAGTACTTC
v_gene: TRBV6-5; j_gene: TRBJ1-1; abundance: -; d_gene: -; len: 11; CDR3aa: CASMRGPEAFF; CDR3nt: TGTGCATCGATGAGAGGACCTGAAGCTTTCTTT
v_gene: TRBV7-2; j_gene: TRBJ2-3; abundance: -; d_gene: -; len: 15; CDR3aa: CASSLIRVRGDTQYF; CDR3nt: TGTGCCAGCAGCTTAATCCGGGTCCGGGGAGATACGCAGTATTTT
v_gene: TRBV20-1; j_gene: TRBJ2-3; abundance: few; d_gene: TRBD2; len: 16; CDR3aa: CSARGSSGGRTDTQYF; CDR3nt: TGCAGTGCTAGAGGTTCCAGCGGGGGACGCACAGATACGCAGTATTTT
v_gene: TRBV20-1; j_gene: TRBJ2-1; abundance: many; d_gene: TRBD1; len: 12; CDR3aa: CSVHPGTGEQFF; CDR3nt: TGCAGTGTTCATCCAGGGACAGGGGAGCAGTTCTTC
v_gene: TRBV12-5; j_gene: TRBJ2-5; abundance: -; d_gene: TRBD2; len: 15; CDR3aa: CASGLAGGPGETQYF; CDR3nt: TGTGCTAGTGGTCTAGCGGGAGGGCCAGGGGAGACCCAGTACTTC
v_gene: TRBV20-1; j_gene: TRBJ1-5; abundance: few; d_gene: -; len: 15; CDR3aa: CSASTVAGRGQPQHF; CDR3nt: TGCAGTGCTAGTACGGTGGCAGGAAGAGGCCAGCCCCAGCATTTT
v_gene: TRBV13; j_gene: TRBJ1-4; abundance: few; d_gene: -; len: 13; CDR3aa: CASSSQKNEKLFF; CDR3nt: TGTGCCAGCAGCTCCCAGAAGAATGAAAAACTGTTTTTT
v_gene: TRBV7-3; j_gene: TRBJ2-1; abundance: -; d_gene: -; len: 14; CDR3aa: CASSTDGTYNEQFF; CDR3nt: TGTGCCAGCAGCACTGACGGGACCTACAATGAGCAGTTCTTC
v_gene: TRBV29-1; j_gene: TRBJ1-2; abundance: -; d_gene: TRBD1; len: 12; CDR3aa: CSVIQGAYGYTF; CDR3nt: TGCAGCGTTATACAGGGGGCCTATGGCTACACCTTC
v_gene: TRBV6-4; j_gene: TRBJ1-1; abundance: few; d_gene: -; len: 16; CDR3aa: CASSDEGEGGDTEAFF; CDR3nt: TGTGCCAGCAGTGATGAGGGAGAAGGGGGGGACACTGAAGCTTTCTTT
v_gene: TRBV20-1; j_gene: TRBJ2-5; abundance: -; d_gene: TRBD2; len: 18; CDR3aa: CSTTGTSGSLVGQETQYF; CDR3nt: TGCAGTACCACCGGGACTAGCGGGAGTTTAGTGGGCCAAGAGACCCAGTACTTC
v_gene: TRBV24-1; j_gene: TRBJ2-2; abundance: few; d_gene: -; len: 14; CDR3aa: CATSDLPATGELFF; CDR3nt: TGTGCCACCAGTGATTTGCCCGCGACCGGGGAGCTGTTTTTT
v_gene: TRBV3-1; j_gene: TRBJ2-7; abundance: few; d_gene: TRBD2; len: 15; CDR3aa: CASSQGAGGTYEQYF; CDR3nt: TGTGCCAGCAGCCAAGGAGCGGGGGGAACCTACGAGCAGTACTTC
v_gene: TRBV20-1; j_gene: TRBJ1-5; abundance: few; d_gene: -; len: 13; CDR3aa: CSARGGGNQPQHF; CDR3nt: TGCAGTGCTAGGGGGGGGGGCAATCAGCCCCAGCATTTT
v_gene: TRBV7-8; j_gene: TRBJ2-7; abundance: -; d_gene: -; len: 17; CDR3aa: CASSTRPSSAGSYEQYF; CDR3nt: TGTGCCAGCAGCACACGGCCTTCGTCCGCGGGGTCCTACGAGCAGTACTTC
v_gene: TRBV27; j_gene: TRBJ2-5; abundance: -; d_gene: TRBD2; len: 14; CDR3aa: CASSIAGEGKTQYF; CDR3nt: TGTGCCAGCTCCATAGCGGGAGAGGGAAAGACCCAGTACTTC
v_gene: TRBV27; j_gene: TRBJ1-5; abundance: -; d_gene: -; len: 14; CDR3aa: CASSPQRSNQPQHF; CDR3nt: TGTGCCAGCAGTCCTCAGAGGAGCAATCAGCCCCAGCATTTT
v_gene: TRBV5-1; j_gene: TRBJ1-1; abundance: few; d_gene: TRBD1; len: 13; CDR3aa: CASRGQPNTEAFF; CDR3nt: TGCGCCAGCAGGGGACAGCCGAACACTGAAGCTTTCTTT
v_gene: TRBV20-1; j_gene: TRBJ2-7; abundance: -; d_gene: TRBD2; len: 13; CDR3aa: CSATSGMAYEQYF; CDR3nt: TGCAGTGCTACTAGCGGGATGGCCTACGAGCAGTACTTC
v_gene: TRBV4-1; j_gene: TRBJ2-7; abundance: few; d_gene: -; len: 15; CDR3aa: CASSLFRPGPYEQYF; CDR3nt: TGCGCCAGCAGCCTCTTCCGGCCGGGTCCCTACGAGCAGTACTTC
v_gene: TRBV5-1; j_gene: TRBJ2-2; abundance: few; d_gene: TRBD2; len: 18; CDR3aa: CASSGEGLAGVSVGELFF; CDR3nt: TGCGCCAGCAGCGGAGAGGGACTAGCGGGAGTATCCGTCGGGGAGCTGTTTTTT
v_gene: TRBV20-1; j_gene: TRBJ1-1; abundance: -; d_gene: -; len: 9; CDR3aa: CSARDWAFF; CDR3nt: TGCAGTGCTAGAGATTGGGCTTTCTTT
v_gene: TRBV24-1; j_gene: TRBJ1-5; abundance: -; d_gene: -; len: 14; CDR3aa: CATSGQGYNQPQHF; CDR3nt: TGTGCCACCAGTGGGCAGGGATACAATCAGCCCCAGCATTTT
v_gene: TRBV29-1; j_gene: TRBJ2-7; abundance: many; d_gene: -; len: 12; CDR3aa: CSATLGDYEQYF; CDR3nt: TGCAGCGCCACACTAGGAGACTACGAGCAGTACTTC
v_gene: TRBV4-1; j_gene: TRBJ2-3; abundance: -; d_gene: TRBD2; len: 16; CDR3aa: CASSQTSAPRSDTQYF; CDR3nt: TGCGCCAGCAGCCAGACTAGCGCCCCTCGGTCAGATACGCAGTATTTT
v_gene: TRBV3-1; j_gene: TRBJ1-1; abundance: few; d_gene: TRBD1; len: 15; CDR3aa: CASSQDQGANTEAFF; CDR3nt: TGTGCCAGCAGCCAAGACCAGGGGGCGAACACTGAAGCTTTCTTT
v_gene: TRBV6-5; j_gene: TRBJ2-1; abundance: many; d_gene: -; len: 14; CDR3aa: CASSYGSSYNEQFF; CDR3nt: TGTGCCAGCAGTTATGGGAGCTCCTACAATGAGCAGTTCTTC
v_gene: TRBV20-1; j_gene: TRBJ1-2; abundance: -; d_gene: -; len: 17; CDR3aa: CSARDAALGSFNYGYTF; CDR3nt: TGCAGTGCTAGAGATGCGGCCCTGGGTTCCTTTAACTATGGCTACACCTTC